The T cell receptor beta chain described here comes from a study of blood T cell repertoires in COVID-19. TCRdb's table, derived via immunoSEQ multiplex PCR, lists solely in-frame clones and lacks some. The sample carries fewer than 250,000 clones, around 84% recorded once. The CDR3 covers 15 residues. Trimming took 7 bases from V and 4 from J; bases not matched to a gene: 9. The V gene's germline CDR1 is LNHDA and CDR2 SQIVND (reference sequence). The TCR was taken from a woman in her thirties who had recovered from COVID-19. The chain carries TRBV19 and TRBJ1-5, with 8 bases lining up with TRBD1. The sample consisted of PBMCs or T cells enriched from blood (not recorded which). The CDR3 nucleotides read TGTGCCAGTACTCAACGACAGGGGAATAATCAGCCCCAGCATTTT. It encodes CASTQRQGNNQPQHF. The variable domain in full, with the rest retrieved from reference TRBV19 and TRBJ1-5, is DGGITQSPKYLFRKEGQNVTLSCEQNLNHDAMYWYRQDPGQGLRLIYYSQIVNDFQKGDIAEGYSVSREKKESFPLTVTSAQKNPTAFYLCASTQRQGNNQPQHFGDGTRLSIL.